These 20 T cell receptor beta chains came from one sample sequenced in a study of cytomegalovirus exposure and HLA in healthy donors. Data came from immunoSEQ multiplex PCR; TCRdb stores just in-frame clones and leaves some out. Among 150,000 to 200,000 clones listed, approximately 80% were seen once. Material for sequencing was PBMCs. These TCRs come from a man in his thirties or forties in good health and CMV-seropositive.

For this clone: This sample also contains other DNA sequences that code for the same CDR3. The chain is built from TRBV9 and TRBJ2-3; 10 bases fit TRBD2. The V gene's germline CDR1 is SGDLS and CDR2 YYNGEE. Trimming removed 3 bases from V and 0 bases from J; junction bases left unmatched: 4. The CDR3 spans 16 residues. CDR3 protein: CASSAGLAVSTDTQYF. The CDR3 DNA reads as TGTGCCAGCAGCGCCGGACTAGCGGTGAGCACAGATACGCAGTATTTT.

The CDR3 loop reads CASSLIPSRELFF. CDR3 coding DNA: TGCGCCAGCAGCTTGATCCCCAGTCGGGAGCTGTTTTTT. The genes are TRBV5-1 and TRBJ2-2; D gene ambiguous. The germline V and J ends were trimmed by 1 base and 9 bases, with 10 bases remaining between them. There are 13 residues in the CDR3. The germline CDR1 and CDR2 sequences are SGHRS and YFSETQ.

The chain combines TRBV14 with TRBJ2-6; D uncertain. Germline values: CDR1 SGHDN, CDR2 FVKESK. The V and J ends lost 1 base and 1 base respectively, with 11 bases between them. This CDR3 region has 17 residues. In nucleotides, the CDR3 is TGTGCCAGCAGCCAAGGGGCCTTCTATTCTGGGGCCAACGTCCTGACTTTC. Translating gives CASSQGAFYSGANVLTF.

CDR3 in amino acids: CASRPGQSYNEKLFF. CDR3 nucleotides: TGTGCCAGCCGCCCGGGACAGTCTTATAATGAAAAACTGTTTTTT. The chain links TRBV2 to TRBJ1-4; TRBD1 agrees at 7 bases. V lost 8 bases and J lost 4; bases outside the gene matches: 10. The CDR3 runs to 15 residues. Germline V gene sequence: CDR1 SNHLY, CDR2 FYNNEI.

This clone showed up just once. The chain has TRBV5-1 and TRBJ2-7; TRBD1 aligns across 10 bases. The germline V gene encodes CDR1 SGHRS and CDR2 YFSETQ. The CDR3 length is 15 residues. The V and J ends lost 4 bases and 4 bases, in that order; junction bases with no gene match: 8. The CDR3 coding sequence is TGCGCCAGCAGCCCAGGGACAGGGGAGGTATACGAGCAGTACTTC. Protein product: CASSPGTGEVYEQYF.

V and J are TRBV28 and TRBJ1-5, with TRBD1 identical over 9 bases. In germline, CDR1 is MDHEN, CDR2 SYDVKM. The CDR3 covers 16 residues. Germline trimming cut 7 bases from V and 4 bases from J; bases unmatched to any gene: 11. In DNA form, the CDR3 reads TGTGCCAGCAACAATCAGGGACAGGGTAGGAATCAGCCCCAGCATTTT. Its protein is CASNNQGQGRNQPQHF.

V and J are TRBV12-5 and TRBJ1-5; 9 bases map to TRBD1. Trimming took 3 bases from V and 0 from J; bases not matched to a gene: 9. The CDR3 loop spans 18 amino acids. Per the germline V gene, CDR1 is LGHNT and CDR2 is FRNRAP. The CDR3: CASGFDIRDRVSNQPQHF. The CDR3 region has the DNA TGTGCTAGTGGTTTTGATATCCGGGACAGGGTTAGCAATCAGCCCCAGCATTTT.

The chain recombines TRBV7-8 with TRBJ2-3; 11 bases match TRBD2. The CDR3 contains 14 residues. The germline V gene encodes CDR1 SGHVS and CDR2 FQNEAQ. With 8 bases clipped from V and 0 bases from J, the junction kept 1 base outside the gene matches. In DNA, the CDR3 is TGTGCCAGCGGACTAGCGGGCAGCACAGATACGCAGTATTTT. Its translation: CASGLAGSTDTQYF.

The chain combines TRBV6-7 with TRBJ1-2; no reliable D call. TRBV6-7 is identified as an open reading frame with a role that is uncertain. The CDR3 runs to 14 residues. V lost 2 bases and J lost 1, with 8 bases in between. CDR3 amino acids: CASSYPGSNYGYTF. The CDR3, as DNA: TGTGCCAGCAGTTACCCCGGGAGTAACTATGGCTACACCTTC.

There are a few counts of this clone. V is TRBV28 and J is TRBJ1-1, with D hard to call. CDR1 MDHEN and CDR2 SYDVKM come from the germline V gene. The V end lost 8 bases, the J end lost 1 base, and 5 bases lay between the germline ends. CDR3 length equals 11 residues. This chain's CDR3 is CASEGNTEAFF. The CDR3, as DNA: TGTGCCAGCGAGGGGAACACTGAAGCTTTCTTT.

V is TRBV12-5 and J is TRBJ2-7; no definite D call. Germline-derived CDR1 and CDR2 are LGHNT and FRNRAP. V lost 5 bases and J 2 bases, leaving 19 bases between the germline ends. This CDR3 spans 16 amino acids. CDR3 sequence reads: CASGTESPRAPYEQYF. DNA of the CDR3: TGTGCTAGTGGTACCGAGTCCCCTCGTGCACCCTACGAGCAGTACTTC.

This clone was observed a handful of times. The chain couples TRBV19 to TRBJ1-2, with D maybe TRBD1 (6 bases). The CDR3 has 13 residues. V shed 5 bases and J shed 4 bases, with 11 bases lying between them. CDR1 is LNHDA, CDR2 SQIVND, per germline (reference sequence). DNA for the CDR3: TGTGCCAGTAGTCCCCGGACAGCCTATGGCTACACCTTC. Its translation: CASSPRTAYGYTF.

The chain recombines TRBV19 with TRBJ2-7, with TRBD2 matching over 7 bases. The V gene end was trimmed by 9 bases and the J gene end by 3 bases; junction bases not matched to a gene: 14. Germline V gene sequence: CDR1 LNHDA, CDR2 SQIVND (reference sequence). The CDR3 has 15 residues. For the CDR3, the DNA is TGTGCCAGCACCCCCAGCGGGGCAAATTTCTACGAGCAGTACTTC. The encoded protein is CASTPSGANFYEQYF.

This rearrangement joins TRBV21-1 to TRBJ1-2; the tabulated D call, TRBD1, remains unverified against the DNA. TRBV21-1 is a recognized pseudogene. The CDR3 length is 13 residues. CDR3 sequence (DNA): TGTGCCAGCAGCAACGGGACAGGGGGTGGCTACACCTTC. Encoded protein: CASSNGTGGGYTF.

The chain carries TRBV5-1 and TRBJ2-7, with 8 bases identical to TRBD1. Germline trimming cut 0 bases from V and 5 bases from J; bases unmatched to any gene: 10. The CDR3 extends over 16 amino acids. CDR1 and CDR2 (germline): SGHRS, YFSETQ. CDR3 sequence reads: CASSLGNAGGYDEQYF. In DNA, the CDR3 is TGCGCCAGCAGCTTGGGAAACGCAGGGGGCTATGACGAGCAGTACTTC.

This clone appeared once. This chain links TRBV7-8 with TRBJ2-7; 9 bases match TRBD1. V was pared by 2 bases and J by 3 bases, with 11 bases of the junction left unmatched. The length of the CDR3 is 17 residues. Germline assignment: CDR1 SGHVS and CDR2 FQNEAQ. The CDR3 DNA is TGTGCCAGCAGCTTAAAAGGGGCGGGACAGGGAATCTACGAGCAGTACTTC. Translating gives CASSLKGAGQGIYEQYF.

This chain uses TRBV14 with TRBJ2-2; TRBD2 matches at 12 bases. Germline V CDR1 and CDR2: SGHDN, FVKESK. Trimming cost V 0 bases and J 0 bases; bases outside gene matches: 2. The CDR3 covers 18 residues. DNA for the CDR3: TGTGCCAGCAGCCAAGAACTAGCGGGGGGAACGAACACCGGGGAGCTGTTTTTT. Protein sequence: CASSQELAGGTNTGELFF.

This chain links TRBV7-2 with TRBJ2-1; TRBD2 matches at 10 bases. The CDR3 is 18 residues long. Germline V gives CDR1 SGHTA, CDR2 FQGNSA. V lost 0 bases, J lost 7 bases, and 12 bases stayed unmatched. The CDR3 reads CASSLASFPSGGQNEQFF. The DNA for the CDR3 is TGTGCCAGCAGCTTAGCCTCGTTTCCTAGCGGGGGTCAGAATGAGCAGTTCTTC.

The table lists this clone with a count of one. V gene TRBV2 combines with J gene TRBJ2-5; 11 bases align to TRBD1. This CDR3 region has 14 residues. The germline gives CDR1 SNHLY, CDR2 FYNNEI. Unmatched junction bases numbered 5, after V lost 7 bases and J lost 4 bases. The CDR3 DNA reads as TGTGCCAGCATCCCGGACAGGGGGCGAGAGACCCAGTACTTC. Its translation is CASIPDRGRETQYF.

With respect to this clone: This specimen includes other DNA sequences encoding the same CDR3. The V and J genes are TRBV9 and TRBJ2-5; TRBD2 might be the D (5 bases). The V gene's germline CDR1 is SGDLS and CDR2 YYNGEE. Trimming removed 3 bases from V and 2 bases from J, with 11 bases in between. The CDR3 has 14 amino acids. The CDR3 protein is CASSGRGSQETQYF. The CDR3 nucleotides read TGTGCCAGCAGCGGCCGGGGATCGCAAGAGACCCAGTACTTC.